This T cell receptor (beta chain) is from a study of molecular identifiers for immune sequencing clone quantification. Study at large: Replicates involved a five-way split of RNA from around 18,000 or 91,000 naive CD8 cells, with sequencing of four. Study-wide results and limits: Barcodes shared by identical TCR molecules could lead to underestimated sizes of highly expanded clones.

Germline CDR1 reads MGHRA; CDR2 reads YSYEKL. V shed 1 base and J shed 8 bases, with 8 bases lying between them. The CDR3 is made up of 13 amino acids. This clonotype was seen a handful of times. Its antigen is not known. From the PCR reads, TCRdb called clonotypes with MiXCR, one entry per CDR3 protein. The profile shows 460,000 or so distinct CDR3 sequences, around 23% of them singletons. Sorting captured naive CD8 T cells as CD8+CD4-CCR7+CD45RA+. The TCR sequence derives from a human donor in good health. Some libraries in this study had Jurkat cell RNA spiked in. Sequencing was done on a sample of naive CD8+ T cells from blood, with Jurkat cell RNA spiked in. The subset is: FACS-sorted CD8+CD4-CCR7+CD45RA+ naive T cells. The chain is built from TRBV4-1 and TRBJ1-4, with no clear D. The CDR3 sequence is CASSQGVFEKLFF. The CDR3 DNA reads as TGCGCCAGCAGCCAAGGGGTCTTCGAAAAACTGTTTTTT.